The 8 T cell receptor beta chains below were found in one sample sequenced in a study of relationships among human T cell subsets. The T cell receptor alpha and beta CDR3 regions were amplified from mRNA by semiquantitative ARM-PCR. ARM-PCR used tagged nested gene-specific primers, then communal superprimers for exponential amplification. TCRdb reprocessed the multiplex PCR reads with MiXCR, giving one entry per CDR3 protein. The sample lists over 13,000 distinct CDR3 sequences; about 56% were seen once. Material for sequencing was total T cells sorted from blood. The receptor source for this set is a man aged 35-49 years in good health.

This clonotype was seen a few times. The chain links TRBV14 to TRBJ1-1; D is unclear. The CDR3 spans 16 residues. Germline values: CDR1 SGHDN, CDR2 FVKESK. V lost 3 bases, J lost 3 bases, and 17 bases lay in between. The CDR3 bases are TGTGCCAGCAGCCACCACGATTGGGAGAGGGACACTGAAGCTTTCTTT. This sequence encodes CASSHHDWERDTEAFF.

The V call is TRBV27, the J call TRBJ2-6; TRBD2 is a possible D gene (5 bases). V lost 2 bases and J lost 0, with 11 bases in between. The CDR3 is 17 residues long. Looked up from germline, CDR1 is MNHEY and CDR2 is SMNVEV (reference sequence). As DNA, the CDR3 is TGTGCCAGCAGTTTAAGAGTGGCGGGCTCTGGGGCCAACGTCCTGACTTTC. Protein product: CASSLRVAGSGANVLTF.

The CDR3 spells CASETGRTNSYNEQFF. CDR3 sequence (DNA): TGTGCCAGCGAAACTGGTAGAACAAACTCCTACAATGAGCAGTTCTTC. The rearrangement joins TRBV11-2 to TRBJ2-1; D not certain. Trimming stripped 8 bases from V and 0 bases from J, with 17 bases between. From germline, CDR1 is SGHAT and CDR2 FQNNGV. The CDR3 sequence is 16 residues long.

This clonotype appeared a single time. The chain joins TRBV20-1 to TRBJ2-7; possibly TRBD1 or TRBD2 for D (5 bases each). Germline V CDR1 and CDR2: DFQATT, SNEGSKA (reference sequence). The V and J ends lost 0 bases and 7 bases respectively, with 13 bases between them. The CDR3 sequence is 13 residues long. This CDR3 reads CSARDSTWGEQYF. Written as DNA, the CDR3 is TGCAGTGCTAGAGATAGCACTTGGGGGGAGCAGTACTTC.

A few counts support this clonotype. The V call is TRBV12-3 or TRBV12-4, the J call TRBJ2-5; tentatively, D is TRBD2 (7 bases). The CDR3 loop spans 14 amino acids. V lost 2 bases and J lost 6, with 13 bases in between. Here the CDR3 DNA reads TGTGCCAGCAGTTTATTTGGGGGGGCTCAGACCCAGTACTTC. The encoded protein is CASSLFGGAQTQYF.

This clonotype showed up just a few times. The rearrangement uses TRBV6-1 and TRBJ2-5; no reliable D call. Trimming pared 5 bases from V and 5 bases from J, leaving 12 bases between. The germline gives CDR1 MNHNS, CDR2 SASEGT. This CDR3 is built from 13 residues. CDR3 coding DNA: TGTGCCAGCAGTTCTCTCCGAACGGAGACCCAGTACTTC. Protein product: CASSSLRTETQYF.

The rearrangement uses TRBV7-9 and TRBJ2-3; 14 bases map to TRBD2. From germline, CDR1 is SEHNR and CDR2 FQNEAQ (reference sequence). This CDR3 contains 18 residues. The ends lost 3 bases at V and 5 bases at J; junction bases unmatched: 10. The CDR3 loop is CASSLAGTSGSLKDTQYF. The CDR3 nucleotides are TGTGCCAGCAGCTTGGCAGGGACTAGCGGGAGTCTGAAAGATACGCAGTATTTT. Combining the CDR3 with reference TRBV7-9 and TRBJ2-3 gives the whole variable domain DTGVSQNPRHKITKRGQNVTFRCDPISEHNRLYWYRQTLGQGPEFLTYFQNEAQLEKSRLLSDRFSAERPKGSFSTLEIQRTEQGDSAMYLCASSLAGTSGSLKDTQYFGPGTRLTVL.

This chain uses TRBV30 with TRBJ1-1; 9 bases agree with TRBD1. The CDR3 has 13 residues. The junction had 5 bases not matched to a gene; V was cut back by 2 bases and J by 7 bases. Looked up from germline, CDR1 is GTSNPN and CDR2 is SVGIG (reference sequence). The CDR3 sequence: CAWSPGQGDEAFF. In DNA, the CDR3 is TGTGCCTGGAGTCCGGGACAGGGAGATGAAGCTTTCTTT.